The 22 T cell receptor beta chains reported below all come from one sample, sequenced in a study of blood T cell repertoires in COVID-19. Generated by immunoSEQ multiplex PCR, the TCRdb table keeps only in-frame clones and is missing some. Altogether 100,000 to 150,000 clones are present, about 81% being singletons, with the ten largest covering about 15%. Source material: peripheral blood. The source of these receptors is a man aged 25 to 45 with COVID-19, enrolled during active disease.

The V gene is TRBV9, the J gene TRBJ1-1; 7 bases agree with TRBD1. After removal of 4 bases from V and 5 bases from J, the junction contained 2 bases not matched to a gene. The CDR3 runs to 12 residues. The germline V gene encodes CDR1 SGDLS and CDR2 YYNGEE. Here the CDR3 DNA reads TGTGCCAGCAGCCCGACAGGGACTGAAGCTTTCTTT. This translates into CASSPTGTEAFF.

The V and J genes are TRBV7-2 and TRBJ2-3; TRBD1 agrees at 7 bases. CDR1 and CDR2 (germline): SGHTA, FQGNSA. The V and J ends lost 3 bases and 13 bases, in that order; junction bases with no gene match: 7. The CDR3 consists of 12 residues. The CDR3 DNA sequence: TGTGCCAGCAGCTTCAGGACAGGCTTCAAGTATTTT. Its protein product is CASSFRTGFKYF.

The rearrangement joins TRBV29-1 to TRBJ1-3; D is uncertain. The V gene's germline CDR1 is SQVTM and CDR2 ANQGSEA. With 4 bases removed from V and 4 bases from J, the gap between germline ends came to 11 bases. This CDR3 region has 13 residues. The CDR3 loop is CSVGEVTGNTIYF. In nucleotides, the CDR3 is TGCAGCGTTGGTGAGGTTACAGGAAACACCATATATTTT.

This clone was picked up many times. This sequence joins TRBV5-1 and TRBJ2-5; TRBD2 aligns across 9 bases. Per the germline V gene, CDR1 is SGHRS and CDR2 is YFSETQ. The CDR3 covers 17 residues. The V and J ends lost 1 base and 0 bases, in that order; junction bases with no gene match: 7. The CDR3 coding sequence is TGCGCCAGCAGCTTGTACCCAGCGGGGGGAAACCAAGAGACCCAGTACTTC. Residues: CASSLYPAGGNQETQYF.

This clone was observed a handful of times. This chain connects TRBV5-5 to TRBJ2-7; 9 bases map to TRBD1. The CDR3 contains 15 residues. Trimming cost V 4 bases and J 2 bases; bases outside gene matches: 7. Per the germline V gene, CDR1 is SGHKS and CDR2 is YYEKEE (reference sequence). The CDR3: CASSHGTGSAYEQYF. The CDR3 coding sequence is TGTGCCAGCAGCCATGGGACAGGGAGCGCCTACGAGCAGTACTTC.

This chain links TRBV5-1 with TRBJ1-1; weak D call: TRBD1 (5 bases). Trimming cost V 3 bases and J 0 bases, with 9 bases left between them. In germline, CDR1 is SGHRS, CDR2 YFSETQ. This CDR3 has 14 amino acids. In nucleotides, the CDR3 is TGCGCCAGCAGCTCGGAGGGGATGAACACTGAAGCTTTCTTT. This translates into CASSSEGMNTEAFF.

This clone was detected a few times. The chain employs TRBV7-3 and TRBJ2-6; D is perhaps TRBD2 (6 bases). Deletions cut 2 bases from V and 2 bases from J, with 10 bases between. Per the germline V gene, CDR1 is SGHTA and CDR2 is FQGTGA. The CDR3 has 16 residues. The chain's CDR3 is CASSLFGGTGANVLTF. The CDR3 nucleotides read TGTGCCAGCAGCTTATTTGGGGGGACTGGGGCCAACGTCCTGACTTTC.

The chain couples TRBV5-4 to TRBJ2-7, with D possibly TRBD1 on 6 matching bases. Germline V CDR1 and CDR2: SGHNT, YYREEE (reference sequence). V lost 0 bases and J 3 bases, leaving 22 bases between the germline ends. This CDR3 region has 18 residues. The CDR3 is CASSLGPDSHTSIYEQYF. The CDR3 bases are TGTGCCAGCAGCTTGGGTCCGGACAGCCACACAAGTATCTACGAGCAGTACTTC.

This chain links TRBV30 with TRBJ2-5; the D gene is possibly TRBD1 (5 bases). The ends were cut back, 5 bases at V and 5 bases at J, with 9 bases in the middle. This CDR3 comprises 11 residues. The germline CDR1 and CDR2 sequences are GTSNPN and SVGIG (reference sequence). CDR3 protein: CAWGRVETQYF. The CDR3 coding sequence is TGTGCCTGGGGCAGGGTGGAGACCCAGTACTTC. The whole variable domain, remainder taken from reference TRBV30 and TRBJ2-5, is SQTIHQWPATLVQPVGSPLSLECTVEGTSNPNLYWYRQAAGRGLQLLFYSVGIGQISSEVPQNLSASRPQDRQFILSSKKLLLSDSGFYLCAWGRVETQYFGPGTRLLVL.

The genes are TRBV5-8 and TRBJ2-4; 8 bases align to TRBD1. Trimming at V came to 4 bases and at J to 3 bases, leaving 9 bases not matched to a gene. Germline values: CDR1 SGHTS, CDR2 YDEGEE. The CDR3 sequence is 16 residues long. CDR3 loop: CASSQPQGVDKNIQYF. DNA of the CDR3: TGTGCCAGCAGCCAACCACAGGGGGTGGACAAAAACATTCAGTACTTC.

The V call is TRBV28, the J call TRBJ1-4; D is ambiguous. The V and J ends lost 8 bases and 0 bases respectively, with 10 bases between them. Per the germline V gene, CDR1 is MDHEN and CDR2 is SYDVKM. This CDR3 contains 14 residues. For the CDR3, the DNA is TGTGCCAGCGGTCCTCAGTCAACTAATGAAAAACTGTTTTTT. Its protein is CASGPQSTNEKLFF. Variable domain in full (rest from reference TRBV28 and TRBJ1-4): DVKVTQSSRYLVKRTGEKVFLECVQDMDHENMFWYRQDPGLGLRLIYFSYDVKMKEKGDIPEGYSVSREKKERFSLILESASTNQTSMYLCASGPQSTNEKLFFGSGTQLSVL.

The V and J genes are TRBV7-2 and TRBJ2-7, with a weak D call TRBD1 (6 bases). CDR3 length: 15 amino acids. Looked up from germline, CDR1 is SGHTA and CDR2 is FQGNSA. Trimming took off 3 bases at V and 0 bases at J, with 12 bases between the two ends. The CDR3 loop reads CASSFSQGYSYEQYF. CDR3 nucleotide sequence: TGTGCCAGCAGCTTCTCGCAGGGGTACTCCTACGAGCAGTACTTC.

The gene calls are TRBV13 and TRBJ2-2; TRBD2 might be the D (6 bases). Between the trimmed V and J ends, which lost 6 bases and 2 bases, there was a span of 10 bases. The CDR3 length is 14 residues. Per the germline V gene, CDR1 is PRHDT and CDR2 is FYEKMQ (reference sequence). CDR3 sequence: CASRRDSNTGELFF. CDR3 DNA sequence: TGTGCCAGCAGGCGGGACTCCAACACCGGGGAGCTGTTTTTT.

The chain has TRBV14 and TRBJ1-2, with D possibly TRBD1 on 6 matching bases. The CDR3 consists of 12 residues. V was trimmed by 6 bases and J by 7 bases, leaving 12 bases between them. Germline CDR1 is SGHDN and CDR2 is FVKESK. CDR3 coding DNA: TGTGCCAGCAGTAGACAGGCGTCTGGCTACACCTTC. Translated, it gives CASSRQASGYTF.

The V call is TRBV19, the J call TRBJ2-7; possibly TRBD1 for D (6 bases). CDR1 and CDR2 (germline): LNHDA, SQIVND (reference sequence). The V end was cut by 1 base, the J end by 3 bases, with 16 bases between. The CDR3 is made up of 16 amino acids. The CDR3 coding sequence is TGTGCCAGTAGTATAGGAGAGGGACAAGGGTACTACGAGCAGTACTTC. This codes for CASSIGEGQGYYEQYF.

This chain connects TRBV12-5 to TRBJ1-2, with 8 bases aligning to TRBD1. The CDR3 contains 14 residues. Germline V gene lookup returns CDR1 LGHNT and CDR2 FRNRAP. Trimming removed 4 bases from V and 4 bases from J; junction bases left unmatched: 5. The CDR3 DNA is TGTGCTAGTGGTTCAGGGGGCTGGGGCTATGGCTACACCTTC. Amino acid sequence: CASGSGGWGYGYTF.

This rearrangement joins TRBV2 to TRBJ2-7; D ambiguous. This CDR3 has 12 amino acids. V was clipped by 6 bases and J by 0 bases, with 6 bases between them. Germline V lookup: CDR1 SNHLY, CDR2 FYNNEI. The CDR3 sequence is CASRASSYEQYF. The DNA for the CDR3 is TGTGCCAGCAGGGCCAGCTCCTACGAGCAGTACTTC.

The V call is TRBV9, the J call TRBJ1-1; 9 bases map to TRBD1. In germline, CDR1 is SGDLS, CDR2 YYNGEE. The CDR3 is 14 amino acids. Losses at the gene ends were 3 bases for V and 1 base for J; bases not matched to a gene: 1. CDR3 in amino acids: CASSAGQGNTEAFF. The CDR3 nucleotides are TGTGCCAGCAGCGCGGGACAGGGGAACACTGAAGCTTTCTTT.

In its sample, this clone was seen many times. J is TRBJ1-2 and V is TRBV19, with 7 bases that match TRBD1. There are 14 residues in the CDR3. The trim removed 5 bases at V and 5 bases at J, leaving 8 bases unmatched. Germline lookup yields CDR1 LNHDA and CDR2 SQIVND (reference sequence). CDR3 region: CASSPQTGTYGYTF. The CDR3 bases are TGTGCCAGTAGTCCACAGACAGGGACTTATGGCTACACCTTC. Using reference TRBV19 and TRBJ1-2 for the parts outside the CDR3, the full variable domain is DGGITQSPKYLFRKEGQNVTLSCEQNLNHDAMYWYRQDPGQGLRLIYYSQIVNDFQKGDIAEGYSVSREKKESFPLTVTSAQKNPTAFYLCASSPQTGTYGYTFGSGTRLTVV.

The chain links TRBV18 to TRBJ1-4; D unclear. Germline V gene data show CDR1 as KGHSH and CDR2 as LQKENI. The CDR3 has 16 amino acids. Trimming shortened V by 5 bases and J by 0 bases, and 13 bases separated the two germline ends. CDR3 DNA: TGTGCCAGCTCAAATCGGGATATTGCAACTAATGAAAAACTGTTTTTT. This sequence encodes CASSNRDIATNEKLFF.

The CDR3 here is CASRDRDSTDTQYF. In nucleotides, the CDR3 is TGTGCCAGCAGAGACCGGGACTCCACAGATACGCAGTATTTT. The chain combines TRBV2 with TRBJ2-3; D may be TRBD2 (6 bases). The V gene's germline CDR1 is SNHLY and CDR2 FYNNEI. The CDR3 length is 14 residues. Between the trimmed V and J ends, which lost 6 bases and 2 bases, there was a span of 12 bases.

V gene TRBV5-1 combines with J gene TRBJ2-1; D possibly corresponds to TRBD1 (6 bases). Per the germline V gene, CDR1 is SGHRS and CDR2 is YFSETQ. V was cut by 4 bases and J by 4 bases, with 9 bases left in between. There are 13 residues in the CDR3. The CDR3 is CASSPQGYNEQFF. DNA for the CDR3: TGCGCCAGCAGCCCACAGGGATACAATGAGCAGTTCTTC.